What follows are 10 T cell receptor beta chains derived from one specimen sequenced in a study of T cells in women clearing cervical HPV infection. Only in-frame clones appear in the TCRdb table, and some are missing; sequencing was by immunoSEQ multiplex PCR. Here the sample table reports some 16,000 clones. Material for sequencing was blood buffy coat. The receptor source for this set is a woman between 18 and 75 years old with a cervical HPV16 infection that either progressed to CIN3+ or cleared (not recorded which).

The sequenced CDR3 bases are TGTGCCAGCAGCCTAGGCGGGACTAGCGGAGTACGCGAG. Translating gives CASSLGGTSGVRE. The full CDR3 is CASSLGGTSGVREQYF. The rearrangement joins TRBV7-8 to TRBJ2-7; 11 bases are shared with TRBD2. The read gets to within 3 residues of the CDR3 end, and the germline J gene fills in the rest. The V segment lost 5 bases and the J segment 6 bases; nucleotides outside the gene matches: 12. The CDR3 extends over 16 amino acids. Germline loops: CDR1 SGHVS, CDR2 FQNEAQ.

Details on this clone: With the read ending 3 residues before the CDR3 end, the germline J gene is used to fill in that end. The chain links TRBV2 to TRBJ2-1; TRBD2 might be the D (6 bases). Between the trimmed V and J ends, which lost 6 bases and 7 bases, there was a span of 10 bases. From germline, CDR1 is SNHLY and CDR2 FYNNEI. The CDR3 has 12 amino acids. The CDR3 DNA, read in part, is TGTGCCAGCAGCTTGCTAGCGAATGAG. This translates into CASSLLANE. The whole CDR3 region reads CASSLLANEQFF.

On this clone: The observed sequence ends 3 residues before the CDR3 terminus, with the missing tail filled in from the germline J gene. This chain uses TRBV7-9 with TRBJ2-2, with D perhaps TRBD2 (5 bases). CDR3 length equals 15 residues. Germline CDR1 and CDR2: SEHNR and FQNEAQ (reference sequence). The covered CDR3 bases are TGTGCCAGCAGCCAAGGTTCGGGGATAAGTGAAAAG. As protein: CASSQGSGISEK. The whole CDR3 protein reads CASSQGSGISEKLFF. The variable domain in full, with the rest retrieved from reference TRBV7-9 and TRBJ2-2, is DTGVSQNPRHKITKRGQNVTFRCDPISEHNRLYWYRQTLGQGPEFLTYFQNEAQLEKSRLLSDRFSAERPKGSFSTLEIQRTEQGDSAMYLCASSQGSGISEKLFFGEGSRLTVL.

Concerning this clone itself: The read finishes 3 residues shy of the CDR3 end, and the germline J gene is used to complete it. The chain carries TRBV7-9 and TRBJ2-3, with TRBD1 matching over 9 bases. This CDR3 has 15 residues. Germline CDR1 is SEHNR and CDR2 is FQNEAQ (reference sequence). The CDR3 bases that were read are TGTGCCAGCAGCTTTGGACAGGGGCAGGACGAGACG. Protein: CASSFGQGQDET. The entire CDR3 protein reads CASSFGQGQDETQYF.

As regards this clone: The read ends 3 residues before the CDR3 terminus; that terminus is restored from the germline J gene. The chain recombines TRBV20-1 with TRBJ2-1; TRBD1 might be the D (6 bases). This CDR3 has 15 residues. Trimming removed 5 bases from V and 5 bases from J, with 19 bases in between. Germline values: CDR1 DFQATT, CDR2 SNEGSKA (reference sequence). The CDR3 region is CSARDTRFLNNEQFF. Partial CDR3 DNA: TGCAGTGCTCGGGACACCCGCTTCCTAAACAATGAG.

The CDR3 bases that were read are TGTGCCAGCAAACCCGGGGCAGCGACAGGGTGGGAGGGTGAA. The encoded protein is CASKPGAATGWEGE. The complete CDR3 sequence is CASKPGAATGWEGEAFF. This chain joins TRBV19 and TRBJ1-1; TRBD1 matches 7 bases. The read comes to an end 3 residues before the CDR3 does, leaving the germline J gene to fill in the end. The CDR3 extends over 17 amino acids. With 9 bases clipped from V and 7 bases from J, the junction kept 23 bases outside the gene matches. Germline CDR1 and CDR2: LNHDA and SQIVND (reference sequence). Using reference TRBV19 and TRBJ1-1 for the parts outside the CDR3, the full variable domain is DGGITQSPKYLFRKEGQNVTLSCEQNLNHDAMYWYRQDPGQGLRLIYYSQIVNDFQKGDIAEGYSVSREKKESFPLTVTSAQKNPTAFYLCASKPGAATGWEGEAFFGQGTRLTVV.

Details on this clone: Read sequence stops 3 residues before the CDR3 end, and the germline J gene provides the missing end. The chain links TRBV19 to TRBJ2-1, with TRBD1 matching over 8 bases. CDR3 length: 14 residues. V trimming: 10 bases; J trimming: 4 bases; junction bases outside the gene matches: 9. Germline loops: CDR1 LNHDA, CDR2 SQIVND (reference sequence). CDR3 DNA, as far as it was read: TGTGCCACCGACGACAGGGGTGGGTACAATGAG. Amino acid sequence: CATDDRGGYNE. The entire CDR3 protein is CATDDRGGYNEQFF.

Points on this clone: The read terminates 3 residues before the CDR3 end, so the remaining end is supplied by the germline J gene. The V gene is TRBV25-1, the J gene TRBJ1-1, with a weak D call TRBD1 (6 bases). The CDR3 contains 12 residues. Trimming cost V 8 bases and J 5 bases, with 12 bases left between them. Germline loops: CDR1 MGHDK, CDR2 SYGVNS. CDR3 sequence: CASGTGLTEAFF. The sequenced part of the CDR3 DNA is TGTGCCAGCGGTACAGGGCTTACTGAA.

As concerns this clone: The CDR3 end is not reached by the read, which stops 3 residues before it; the germline J gene fills it in. This chain links TRBV7-6 with TRBJ1-2, with no clear D. CDR1 and CDR2 (germline): SGHVS, FNYEAQ. The CDR3 extends over 15 amino acids. The covered CDR3 bases are TGTGCCAGCAGCTTAGACAGTAACTCCTACAATGAC. It is translated as CASSLDSNSYND. Given in full, the CDR3 is CASSLDSNSYNDYTF. Together with reference TRBV7-6 and TRBJ1-2, the CDR3 gives the full variable domain: GAGVSQSPRYKVTKRGQDVALRCDPISGHVSLYWYRQALGQGPEFLTYFNYEAQQDKSGLPNDRFSAERPEGSISTLTIQRTEQRDSAMYRCASSLDSNSYNDYTFGSGTRLTVV.

Points on this clone: The CDR3 goes on 3 residues after the read ends, and that part is filled in from the germline J gene. The chain couples TRBV7-9 to TRBJ1-1; tentative D call: TRBD1 (5 bases). The CDR3 runs 14 residues. Trimming took off 3 bases at V and 0 bases at J, with 8 bases between the two ends. Germline lookup yields CDR1 SEHNR and CDR2 FQNEAQ (reference sequence). The chain's CDR3 is CASSFGGMNTEAFF. The part of the CDR3 DNA that was read is TGTGCCAGCAGCTTCGGGGGAATGAACACTGAA.